The 12 T cell receptor beta chains reported below all come from one sample, sequenced in a study of post-analysis software for immune sequencing data. Study results and caveats: Five or six TRBV segments were more frequent in patients than controls; TRBV5-6, TRBV5-1 and TRBV20-1 belonged to this group.

What these receptors recognize is not known. Unique molecular identifiers were present in the TCR beta cDNA libraries. TCRdb recomputed calls from the PCR reads with MiXCR, one row per CDR3 protein. The table lists hundreds of thousands of distinct CDR3 sequences, 44% of them singletons. Sequenced: blood. Source of these receptors: a girl under 18 with multiple sclerosis.

This CDR3 reads CASSQDLGDSYEQYF. DNA for the CDR3: TGCGCCAGCAGCCAAGATCTGGGCGATTCATACGAGCAGTACTTC. The chain recombines TRBV4-1 with TRBJ2-7; D unclear. The CDR3 has 15 amino acids. Germline V CDR1 and CDR2: MGHRA, YSYEKL. The V gene lost 0 bases and the J gene lost 4 bases, with 13 bases spanning the gap.

This clonotype was counted a few times. The chain carries TRBV24-1 and TRBJ2-1, with D unclear. The V gene's germline CDR1 is KGHDR and CDR2 SFDVKD. V shed 1 base and J shed 10 bases, with 10 bases lying between them. This CDR3 has 13 amino acids. The CDR3 loop reads CATSDLGRREQFF. In DNA, the CDR3 is TGTGCCACCAGTGATTTAGGCAGACGGGAGCAGTTCTTC.

This clonotype was counted a few times. The rearrangement links TRBV5-1 to TRBJ2-7; a weak D match, TRBD1 (6 bases). Germline V gene sequence: CDR1 SGHRS, CDR2 YFSETQ. V shed 0 bases and J shed 2 bases, with 9 bases lying between them. This CDR3 region has 14 residues. The CDR3 sequence: CASSLVRGTYEQYF. The DNA for the CDR3 is TGCGCCAGCAGCTTGGTCAGGGGTACCTACGAGCAGTACTTC.

This clonotype was seen only a few times. The rearrangement uses TRBV11-3 and TRBJ1-2; no clear D. The germline V gene has CDR1 SGHNT and CDR2 YENEEA. V was trimmed by 0 bases and J by 4 bases, leaving 6 bases between them. There are 13 residues in the CDR3. DNA for the CDR3: TGTGCCAGCAGCTTAGATCAGCTCTATGGCTACACCTTC. It codes for CASSLDQLYGYTF.

The chain combines TRBV15 with TRBJ2-1; D is unclear. The germline V gene encodes CDR1 LNHNV and CDR2 YYDKDF (reference sequence). V dropped 1 base and J dropped 9 bases, with 13 bases sitting between them. The CDR3 spans 14 residues. As DNA, the CDR3 is TGTGCCACCAGCAGAGCTCAGTCTACGGTTGAGCAGTTCTTC. Translated, it gives CATSRAQSTVEQFF.

The J gene is TRBJ2-7, the V gene TRBV30; weak D call: TRBD2 (5 bases). This CDR3 contains 15 residues. Germline V CDR1 and CDR2: GTSNPN, SVGIG (reference sequence). V was shortened by 3 bases and J by 9 bases, with 24 bases between the two germline ends. The CDR3 coding sequence is TGTGCCTGGAGCGCCGAGGGTCAAGCCATCTATTGGCAGTACTTC. It specifies CAWSAEGQAIYWQYF.

This clonotype came up a few times. This CDR3 reads CASSLGTTGGNQPQHF. CDR3 DNA: TGCGCCAGCAGCCTCGGGACGACGGGCGGCAATCAGCCCCAGCATTTT. The chain joins TRBV5-1 to TRBJ1-5; D perhaps matches TRBD1 (5 bases). The CDR3 runs 16 residues. Trimming left V 4 bases short and J 2 bases short, with 16 bases between. The V gene's germline CDR1 is SGHRS and CDR2 YFSETQ.

This clonotype was seen a handful of times. This rearrangement joins TRBV20-1 to TRBJ1-1; D unresolved. CDR3 size: 12 residues. Germline loops: CDR1 DFQATT, CDR2 SNEGSKA (reference sequence). The V gene lost 3 bases and the J gene lost 4 bases, with 9 bases spanning the gap. CDR3 DNA: TGCAGTGCTAGTAGACCAACCACTGAAGCTTTCTTT. Translation gives CSASRPTTEAFF.

This chain joins TRBV7-8 and TRBJ2-1, with D possibly matching TRBD1 (6 bases). Germline assignment: CDR1 SGHVS and CDR2 FQNEAQ. The V and J ends lost 2 bases and 4 bases respectively, with 15 bases between them. The CDR3 runs 16 residues. CDR3 sequence: CASSLSRTALYNEQFF. The CDR3 region has the DNA TGTGCCAGCAGCTTAAGTAGGACAGCCCTTTACAATGAGCAGTTCTTC.

This clonotype is a singleton in its sample. A much larger clone differs by one base, so this may be a read error. V gene TRBV7-2 combines with J gene TRBJ2-5, with TRBD2 as a possible D gene (5 bases). The DNA end favors TRBJ2-1, so the J call may be wrong. The CDR3 extends over 13 amino acids. CDR1 SGHTA and CDR2 FQGNSA come from the germline V gene. This CDR3 is CASSREPGETQFF. The CDR3 DNA reads as TGTGCCAGTAGTCGAGAGCCTGGGGAGACCCAGTTCTTC.

The chain carries TRBV12-3 or TRBV12-4 and TRBJ1-1; a weak D match, TRBD1 (6 bases). Trimming stripped 3 bases from V and 0 bases from J, with 14 bases between. The CDR3 consists of 16 residues. As DNA, the CDR3 is TGTGCCAGCAGTTTTTCGGTAGGGGGTATGAACACTGAAGCTTTCTTT. The encoded protein is CASSFSVGGMNTEAFF.

This clonotype was observed a handful of times. V gene TRBV18 combines with J gene TRBJ2-7, with D unclear. V lost 1 base, J lost 3 bases, and 4 bases lay in between. CDR1 is KGHSH and CDR2 is LQKENI in the germline V gene. This CDR3 is built from 12 residues. The CDR3 region is CASSPRLYEQYF. For the CDR3, the DNA is TGTGCCAGCTCACCACGCCTCTACGAGCAGTACTTC.